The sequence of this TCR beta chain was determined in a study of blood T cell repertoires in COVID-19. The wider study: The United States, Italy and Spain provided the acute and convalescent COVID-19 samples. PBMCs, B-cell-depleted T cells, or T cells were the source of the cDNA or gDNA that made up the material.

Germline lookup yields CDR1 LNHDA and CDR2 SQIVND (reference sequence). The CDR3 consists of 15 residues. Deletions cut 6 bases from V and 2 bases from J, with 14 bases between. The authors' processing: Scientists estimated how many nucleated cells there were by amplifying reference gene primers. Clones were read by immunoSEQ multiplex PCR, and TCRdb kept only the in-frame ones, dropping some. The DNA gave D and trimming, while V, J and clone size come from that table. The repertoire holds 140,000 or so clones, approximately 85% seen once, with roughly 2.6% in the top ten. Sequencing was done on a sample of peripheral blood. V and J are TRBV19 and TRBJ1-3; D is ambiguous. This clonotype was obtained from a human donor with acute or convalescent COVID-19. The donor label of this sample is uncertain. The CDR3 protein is CASSQTGNTGNTIYF. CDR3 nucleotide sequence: TGTGCCAGTAGCCAGACGGGGAATACTGGAAACACCATATATTTT.